Each of the 22 T cell receptor beta chains below was sequenced from the same sample in a study of T-cell memory formation after mild COVID-19. A single record per CDR3 protein comes from TCRdb applying MiXCR to the 5' RACE reads. Of 110,000 to 150,000 distinct CDR3 sequences detected, about 25% appear once; the ten largest clones hold roughly a quarter. Sample: PBMCs or a T cell subset sorted from them (not recorded which). The receptors derive from an adult woman who had mild COVID-19 (a few samples of this study predate the infection). Cell type and time point are not known.

The chain links TRBV5-1 to TRBJ1-1; D is undetermined. CDR1 and CDR2 from the germline V gene are SGHRS and YFSETQ. Trimming cost V 0 bases and J 8 bases, with 17 bases left between them. The CDR3 consists of 15 residues. This CDR3 is CASSLASTPGIEAFF. Written as DNA, the CDR3 is TGCGCCAGCAGCTTGGCCTCAACCCCCGGGATAGAAGCTTTCTTT.

The J gene is TRBJ2-7, the V gene TRBV4-2, with D perhaps TRBD2 (6 bases). This CDR3 comprises 14 residues. Germline assignment: CDR1 LGHNA and CDR2 YNFKEQ. Trimming removed 3 bases at V and 2 bases at J, with 11 bases between. CDR3 nucleotides: TGTGCCAGCAGCCACCGGGGACTCGCCTACGAGCAGTACTTC. Amino acids: CASSHRGLAYEQYF.

The table lists this clonotype with a few counts. The chain links TRBV20-1 to TRBJ1-1; D gene unclear. The CDR3 is 13 amino acids. V lost 0 bases and J 1 base, leaving 6 bases between the germline ends. Germline V lookup: CDR1 DFQATT, CDR2 SNEGSKA (reference sequence). Written as DNA, the CDR3 is TGCAGTGCTAGAGACCCAGGGAACACTGAAGCTTTCTTT. Protein sequence: CSARDPGNTEAFF.

This clonotype has only a few counts. The chain employs TRBV7-9 and TRBJ2-3; possibly TRBD1 or TRBD2 for D (5 bases each). V was cut by 5 bases and J by 4 bases, with 16 bases left in between. This CDR3 contains 15 residues. Per germline, CDR1 SEHNR and CDR2 FQNEAQ (reference sequence). CDR3: CASSAPGPRADTQYF. In DNA form, the CDR3 reads TGTGCCAGCAGCGCTCCGGGACCCAGAGCAGATACGCAGTATTTT.

The rearrangement joins TRBV19 to TRBJ1-5, with D tentatively TRBD1 (5 bases). The germline V and J ends were trimmed by 6 bases and 6 bases, with 15 bases remaining between them. CDR1 and CDR2 (germline): LNHDA, SQIVND (reference sequence). CDR3 length: 14 amino acids. CDR3 bases: TGTGCCAGTAGATTACGGGGGGAAGTTCAGCCCCAGCATTTT. As protein: CASRLRGEVQPQHF.

The V and J genes are TRBV2 and TRBJ2-1; TRBD1 agrees at 9 bases. The junction had 6 bases not matched to a gene; V was cut back by 3 bases and J by 6 bases. The CDR3 covers 15 residues. CDR1 and CDR2 from the germline V gene are SNHLY and FYNNEI. CDR3: CASSDPGQGFNEQFF. The DNA of the CDR3 is TGTGCCAGCAGTGATCCGGGACAGGGTTTCAATGAGCAGTTCTTC.

This clonotype was recorded a few times. The CDR3 here is CASSLTAASYEQYF. In nucleotides, the CDR3 is TGCGCCAGCAGCTTGACGGCAGCCTCCTACGAGCAGTACTTC. The chain joins TRBV5-1 to TRBJ2-7, with D hard to call. Germline lookup yields CDR1 SGHRS and CDR2 YFSETQ. V was trimmed by 1 base and J by 0 bases, leaving 8 bases between them. The CDR3 sequence is 14 residues long.

The rearrangement links TRBV5-1 to TRBJ2-2; D is uncertain. The germline V gene encodes CDR1 SGHRS and CDR2 YFSETQ. The CDR3 loop spans 13 amino acids. Deletions cut 4 bases from V and 5 bases from J, with 9 bases between. The CDR3 bases are TGCGCCAGCAGCCCACAGAGAACCGGGGAGCTGTTTTTT. This codes for CASSPQRTGELFF. The full variable domain, in which reference TRBV5-1 and TRBJ2-2 provide the parts outside the CDR3, is KAGVTQTPRYLIKTRGQQVTLSCSPISGHRSVSWYQQTPGQGLQFLFEYFSETQRNKGNFPGRFSGRQFSNSRSEMNVSTLELGDSALYLCASSPQRTGELFFGEGSRLTVL.

J is TRBJ2-7 and V is TRBV7-9; perhaps D is TRBD1 or TRBD2 (6 bases each). The CDR3 is 16 amino acids. The V gene's germline CDR1 is SEHNR and CDR2 FQNEAQ (reference sequence). Trimming removed 2 bases at V and 5 bases at J, with 19 bases between. CDR3 nucleotides: TGTGCCAGCAGCTTAAGTGGCGTCGCGGGACACGACGAGCAGTACTTC. It codes for CASSLSGVAGHDEQYF.

J is TRBJ2-7 and V is TRBV7-6; TRBD1 matches 8 bases. The germline V gene has CDR1 SGHVS and CDR2 FNYEAQ. V shed 6 bases, J shed 2 bases, and the junction held 9 bases outside the gene matches. CDR3 size: 15 residues. CDR3: CASSSAGTGTYEQYF. As DNA, the CDR3 is TGTGCCAGCAGTTCTGCCGGGACAGGAACCTACGAGCAGTACTTC.

The gene calls are TRBV29-1 and TRBJ2-3, with 12 nucleotides matching TRBD2. The trim removed 7 bases at V and 0 bases at J, leaving 2 bases unmatched. Germline-derived CDR1 and CDR2 are SQVTM and ANQGSEA. This CDR3 is 14 amino acids long. CDR3 protein: CSAGTSGSTDTQYF. CDR3 DNA: TGCAGCGCCGGGACTAGCGGGAGCACAGATACGCAGTATTTT.

The V and J genes are TRBV12-3 or TRBV12-4 and TRBJ2-7, with 7 bases aligning to TRBD2. The CDR3 is 14 amino acids. With V trimmed by 7 bases and J by 2 bases, 8 bases remained unmatched. CDR3 sequence: CASTRGGDAYEQYF. Here the CDR3 DNA reads TGTGCCAGCACCCGGGGAGGGGATGCCTACGAGCAGTACTTC.

This clonotype has only a few counts. Here the CDR3 DNA reads TGTGCCAGCAGCGGGCAGACCTCGAACACTGAAGCTTTCTTT. As protein: CASSGQTSNTEAFF. This chain connects TRBV5-6 to TRBJ1-1; no definite D call. The germline V gene encodes CDR1 SGHDT and CDR2 YYEEEE. This CDR3 comprises 14 residues. V was cut by 4 bases and J by 1 base, with 11 bases left in between.

A few counts support this clonotype. The chain is built from TRBV7-9 and TRBJ2-2; D possibly uses TRBD1 or TRBD2 (5 bases each). V was trimmed by 5 bases and J by 2 bases, leaving 15 bases between them. CDR1 and CDR2 from the germline V gene are SEHNR and FQNEAQ (reference sequence). The CDR3 covers 16 residues. In DNA form, the CDR3 reads TGTGCCAGCAGCATTCCGGGACCCACAAACACCGGGGAGCTGTTTTTT. This sequence encodes CASSIPGPTNTGELFF.

This clonotype was counted between two and nine times. This chain links TRBV7-6 with TRBJ2-7; D is perhaps TRBD1 or TRBD2 (5 bases each). This CDR3 has 15 residues. Looked up from germline, CDR1 is SGHVS and CDR2 is FNYEAQ. Trimming cost V 1 base and J 4 bases, with 14 bases left between them. The chain's CDR3 is CASSLDGTGPYEQYF. CDR3 nucleotide sequence: TGTGCCAGCAGCTTAGACGGGACGGGACCTTACGAGCAGTACTTC.

This rearrangement joins TRBV24-1 to TRBJ2-3; D not resolved. The ends were cut back, 3 bases at V and 1 base at J, with 4 bases in the middle. The CDR3 totals 13 residues. The germline CDR1 and CDR2 sequences are KGHDR and SFDVKD. DNA for the CDR3: TGTGCCACCAGTGATCGGGGCACAGATACGCAGTATTTT. Residues: CATSDRGTDTQYF.

This clonotype turned up a few times. The chain carries TRBV5-1 and TRBJ2-7; no clear D. In germline, CDR1 is SGHRS, CDR2 YFSETQ. Trimming cost V 3 bases and J 0 bases, with 7 bases left between them. The CDR3 has 13 amino acids. Here the CDR3 reads CASSSNPSYEQYF. Here the CDR3 DNA reads TGCGCCAGCAGCTCGAACCCCTCCTACGAGCAGTACTTC.

This clonotype was counted only a few times. The chain has TRBV29-1 and TRBJ1-2; 7 positions agree with TRBD1. The CDR3 has 12 residues. Germline CDR1 SQVTM, CDR2 ANQGSEA. V was clipped by 2 bases and J by 7 bases; unmatched bases: 4. The CDR3 DNA follows: TGCAGCGTTGAACAGGGGGATAGTGGCTACACCTTC. Amino acid sequence: CSVEQGDSGYTF. Variable domain in full (rest from reference TRBV29-1 and TRBJ1-2): SAVISQKPSRDICQRGTSLTIQCQVDSQVTMMFWYRQQPGQSLTLIATANQGSEATYESGFVIDKFPISRPNLTFSTLTVSNMSPEDSSIYLCSVEQGDSGYTFGSGTRLTVV.

J is TRBJ2-7 and V is TRBV4-1; perhaps TRBD1 as D (6 bases). CDR3 length: 13 residues. Germline V gene data show CDR1 as MGHRA and CDR2 as YSYEKL. Trimming removed 2 bases at V and 3 bases at J, with 8 bases between. The CDR3 nucleotides read TGCGCCAGCAGCCAACAACAGGGCTACGAGCAGTACTTC. This encodes CASSQQQGYEQYF.

This clonotype was seen a few times. CDR3 DNA: TGTGCCAGCAGTTACGAGTCGGGCTATGGCTACACCTTC. Its translation: CASSYESGYGYTF. The chain joins TRBV6-2 or TRBV6-3 to TRBJ1-2; D uncertain. This CDR3 region has 13 residues. Germline-derived CDR1 and CDR2 are MNHEY and SVGEGT. V dropped 2 bases and J dropped 4 bases, with 8 bases sitting between them.

The V and J genes are TRBV7-8 and TRBJ1-4; D possibly corresponds to TRBD1 (6 bases). Looked up from germline, CDR1 is SGHVS and CDR2 is FQNEAQ. The CDR3 is made up of 13 amino acids. The ends were cut back, 4 bases at V and 6 bases at J, with 9 bases in the middle. DNA for the CDR3: TGTGCCAGCAGCTCGGACAGCGATGAAAAACTGTTTTTT. Translated, it gives CASSSDSDEKLFF.

The chain uses TRBV14 and TRBJ2-7; 8 bases are shared with TRBD2. The CDR3 extends over 17 amino acids. CDR1 SGHDN and CDR2 FVKESK come from the germline V gene. J lost 3 bases, V lost 4 bases, and 14 bases had no gene match. CDR3 bases: TGTGCCAGCAGCCGCCCTGGTGGAGCGGGAGACGTCTACGAGCAGTACTTC. This translates into CASSRPGGAGDVYEQYF.